These T cell receptor beta chains were read from a single sample in a study of blood T cells in healthy people across ages. TCRdb recomputed calls from the 5' RACE reads with MiXCR, one row per CDR3 protein. The sample lists about 830,000 distinct CDR3 sequences, 62% occurring once. Sequencing input: blood. These receptors came from a young man in good health. CDR3s leave out the opening cysteine and the closing phenylalanine or tryptophan. Size values are once, few and many counts, or a class for expanded clones, and some rows have none.

v_call: TRBV6-2/TRBV6-3; j_call: TRBJ2-5; clone_size: NA; cdr3_aa: ASRGTVGETQY
v_call: TRBV12-3/TRBV12-4; j_call: TRBJ2-5; clone_size: few; cdr3_aa: ASSLAGTLPKETQY
v_call: TRBV10-3; j_call: TRBJ2-7; clone_size: few; cdr3_aa: AISVQGAYEQY
v_call: TRBV4-3; j_call: TRBJ2-7; clone_size: NA; cdr3_aa: ASSQGTPGHGYSYEQY
v_call: TRBV5-5; j_call: TRBJ1-5; clone_size: NA; cdr3_aa: ASSPLPGAGVGNQPQH
v_call: TRBV27; j_call: TRBJ2-3; clone_size: once; cdr3_aa: ASSWAHTDTQY
v_call: TRBV4-2; j_call: TRBJ2-7; clone_size: NA; cdr3_aa: ASSHQGRPYEQY
v_call: TRBV10-3; j_call: TRBJ2-5; clone_size: NA; cdr3_aa: AIRGDRGPETQY
v_call: TRBV28; j_call: TRBJ2-4; clone_size: NA; cdr3_aa: ASRSPQLIAKNIQY
v_call: TRBV28; j_call: TRBJ1-5; clone_size: NA; cdr3_aa: ASSPIPRARQPQH
v_call: TRBV4-3; j_call: TRBJ2-3; clone_size: NA; cdr3_aa: ASSPYGSGGFTDTQY
v_call: TRBV9; j_call: TRBJ2-3; clone_size: many; cdr3_aa: ASSPSGGAGDTQY
v_call: TRBV7-2; j_call: TRBJ2-5; clone_size: NA; cdr3_aa: ASRYSGGAREQY
v_call: TRBV29-1; j_call: TRBJ2-1; clone_size: NA; cdr3_aa: SVMGLVGLDEQF
v_call: TRBV12-3/TRBV12-4; j_call: TRBJ2-4; clone_size: few; cdr3_aa: ASSFRRRQNIQY
v_call: TRBV29-1; j_call: NA; clone_size: once; cdr3_aa: SVRGLSEVNEQY
v_call: TRBV6-2/TRBV6-3; j_call: NA; clone_size: NA; cdr3_aa: ASTQYRGEQY
v_call: TRBV20-1; j_call: TRBJ1-2; clone_size: NA; cdr3_aa: STLGEGSEYT
v_call: TRBV5-1; j_call: TRBJ2-7; clone_size: once; cdr3_aa: GSSAALGDYEQY
v_call: TRBV7-2; j_call: TRBJ2-1; clone_size: few; cdr3_aa: ASSSSGGTTYNEQF
v_call: TRBV7-2; j_call: TRBJ2-5; clone_size: NA; cdr3_aa: ASSLLTGGQETQY
v_call: TRBV9; j_call: TRBJ1-1; clone_size: NA; cdr3_aa: ASSVGGRAVAEAF
v_call: TRBV2; j_call: NA; clone_size: NA; cdr3_aa: TSSEASASGGLRETQY
v_call: TRBV10-3; j_call: TRBJ2-1; clone_size: few; cdr3_aa: AISEAYGGPYNEQF
v_call: TRBV7-3; j_call: TRBJ2-2; clone_size: once; cdr3_aa: ASSPGGASRYTGELF
v_call: TRBV7-9; j_call: TRBJ2-5; clone_size: few; cdr3_aa: ASSFGTGVEPGQETQY
v_call: TRBV10-3; j_call: NA; clone_size: NA; cdr3_aa: AIRASGYEQY
v_call: TRBV20-1; j_call: TRBJ2-7; clone_size: NA; cdr3_aa: SARRGRGSYEQY
v_call: TRBV3-1; j_call: TRBJ1-5; clone_size: NA; cdr3_aa: ASSQENSGNQPQH
v_call: TRBV11-1; j_call: TRBJ2-5; clone_size: NA; cdr3_aa: ATGGTGKETQY
v_call: TRBV7-2; j_call: TRBJ1-5; clone_size: NA; cdr3_aa: ASSLARGVQPQH
v_call: TRBV9; j_call: TRBJ1-1; clone_size: NA; cdr3_aa: ASSVGGGLETEAF
v_call: TRBV12-3/TRBV12-4; j_call: TRBJ2-7; clone_size: NA; cdr3_aa: ASSPTGLSYEQY
v_call: TRBV10-3; j_call: TRBJ1-2; clone_size: NA; cdr3_aa: AISEGAHETGNYGYT
v_call: TRBV4-3; j_call: TRBJ2-7; clone_size: NA; cdr3_aa: ASSQDPPGQGARSTQY
v_call: TRBV7-2; j_call: TRBJ2-7; clone_size: once; cdr3_aa: ASSLEAEYTYEQY
v_call: TRBV12-3/TRBV12-4; j_call: TRBJ2-1; clone_size: few; cdr3_aa: ASRPQGASGGTNYNEQF
v_call: TRBV12-3/TRBV12-4; j_call: TRBJ1-5; clone_size: NA; cdr3_aa: ASSLTRVNQPQH
v_call: TRBV4-3; j_call: TRBJ1-1; clone_size: NA; cdr3_aa: ASSQEGANTEAF
v_call: TRBV12-3/TRBV12-4; j_call: TRBJ2-6; clone_size: NA; cdr3_aa: ASTKGATGANVLT
v_call: TRBV27; j_call: TRBJ2-1; clone_size: NA; cdr3_aa: ASSPAAPHEQF
v_call: TRBV5-1; j_call: NA; clone_size: few; cdr3_aa: ASSLGIGTYEQY